One sample yielded the 2 T cell receptor beta chains listed below, sequenced in a study of blood T cell repertoires in COVID-19. Produced via immunoSEQ multiplex PCR; TCRdb's table is partial and in-frame only. The sample yields approximately 54,000 clones, roughly 88% seen once. Sequenced: peripheral blood. These receptors all stem from a human donor in a cohort sampled during active COVID-19.

This clone was recorded once. The chain employs TRBV10-2 and TRBJ2-3; D perhaps matches TRBD2 (6 bases). Per the germline V gene, CDR1 is WSHSY and CDR2 is SAAADI. The length of the CDR3 is 16 residues. The V end was cut by 6 bases, the J end by 2 bases, with 18 bases between. The CDR3 sequence is CASRGGLGDFTDTQYF. The CDR3 DNA reads as TGCGCCAGCAGGGGGGGTCTAGGGGACTTCACAGATACGCAGTATTTT.

The chain recombines TRBV6-6 with TRBJ1-1; 7 nucleotides align to TRBD1. The CDR3 totals 21 residues. V shed 6 bases and J 1 base; nucleotides not matched to a gene: 26. The V gene's germline CDR1 is MNHNY and CDR2 SVGAGI (reference sequence). This CDR3 is CASSLIGPRQGDLMRNTEAFF. For the CDR3, the DNA is TGTGCCAGCAGCTTAATCGGACCCCGACAGGGAGATTTGATGAGGAACACTGAAGCTTTCTTT.